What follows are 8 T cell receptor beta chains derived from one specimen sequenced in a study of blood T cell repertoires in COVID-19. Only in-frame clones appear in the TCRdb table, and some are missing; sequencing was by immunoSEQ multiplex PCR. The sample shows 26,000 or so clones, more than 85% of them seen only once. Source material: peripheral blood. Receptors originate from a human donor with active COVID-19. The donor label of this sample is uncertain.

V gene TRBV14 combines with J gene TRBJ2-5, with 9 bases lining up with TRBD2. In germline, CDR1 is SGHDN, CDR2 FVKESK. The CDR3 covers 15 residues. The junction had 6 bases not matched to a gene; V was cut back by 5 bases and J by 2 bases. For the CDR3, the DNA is TGTGCCAGCAGCATTCCGGGACTAGCTCAAGAGACCCAGTACTTC. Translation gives CASSIPGLAQETQYF.

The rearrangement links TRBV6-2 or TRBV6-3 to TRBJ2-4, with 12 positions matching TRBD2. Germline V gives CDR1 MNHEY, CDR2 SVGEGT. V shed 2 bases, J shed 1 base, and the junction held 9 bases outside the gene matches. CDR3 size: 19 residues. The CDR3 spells CASSYDGLAGRLAKNIQYF. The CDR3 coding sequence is TGTGCCAGCAGTTACGACGGACTAGCGGGGAGGTTGGCCAAAAACATTCAGTACTTC.

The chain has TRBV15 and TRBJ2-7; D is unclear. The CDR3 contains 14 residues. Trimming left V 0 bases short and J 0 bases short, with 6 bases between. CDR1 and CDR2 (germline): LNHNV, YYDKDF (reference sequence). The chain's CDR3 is CATSRDHSSYEQYF. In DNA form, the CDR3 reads TGTGCCACCAGCAGAGATCACAGCTCCTACGAGCAGTACTTC. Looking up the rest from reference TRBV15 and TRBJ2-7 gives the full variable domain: DAMVIQNPRYQVTQFGKPVTLSCSQTLNHNVMYWYQQKSSQAPKLLFHYYDKDFNNEADTPDNFQSRRPNTSFCFLDIRSPGLGDTAMYLCATSRDHSSYEQYFGPGTRLTVT.

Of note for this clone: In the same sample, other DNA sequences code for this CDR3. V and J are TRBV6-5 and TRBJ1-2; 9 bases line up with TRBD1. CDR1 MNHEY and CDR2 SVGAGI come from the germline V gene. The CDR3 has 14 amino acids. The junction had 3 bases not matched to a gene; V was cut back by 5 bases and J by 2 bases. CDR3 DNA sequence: TGTGCCAGCAGTCGGACAGGGGCCAACTATGGCTACACCTTC. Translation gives CASSRTGANYGYTF.

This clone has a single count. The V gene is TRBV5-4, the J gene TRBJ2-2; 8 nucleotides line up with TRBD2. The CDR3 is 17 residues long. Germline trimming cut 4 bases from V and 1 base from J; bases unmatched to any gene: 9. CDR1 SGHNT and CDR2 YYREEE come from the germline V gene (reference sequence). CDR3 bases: TGTGCCAGCAGCCCCAGGACTAGCCCATGGAACACCGGGGAGCTGTTTTTT. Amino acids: CASSPRTSPWNTGELFF.

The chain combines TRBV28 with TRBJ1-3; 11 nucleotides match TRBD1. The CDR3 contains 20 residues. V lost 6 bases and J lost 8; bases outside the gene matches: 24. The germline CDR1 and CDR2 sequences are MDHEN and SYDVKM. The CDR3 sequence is CASSFEFFRTGGEYGDTIYF. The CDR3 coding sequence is TGTGCCAGCAGCTTCGAATTCTTCCGGACAGGGGGCGAGTACGGGGACACCATATATTTT.

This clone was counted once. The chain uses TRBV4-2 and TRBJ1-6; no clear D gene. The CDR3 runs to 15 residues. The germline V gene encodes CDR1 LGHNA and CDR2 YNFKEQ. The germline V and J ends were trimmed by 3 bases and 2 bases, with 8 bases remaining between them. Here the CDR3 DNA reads TGTGCCAGCAGCCAGGGCGAGACCTATAATTCACCCCTCCACTTT. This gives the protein CASSQGETYNSPLHF.

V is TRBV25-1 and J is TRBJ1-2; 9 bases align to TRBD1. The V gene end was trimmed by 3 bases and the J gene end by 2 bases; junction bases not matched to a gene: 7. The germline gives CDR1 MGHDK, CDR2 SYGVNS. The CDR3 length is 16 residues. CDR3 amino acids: CASSDIHGQGNYGYTF. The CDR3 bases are TGTGCCAGCAGTGATATCCATGGACAGGGGAACTATGGCTACACCTTC.